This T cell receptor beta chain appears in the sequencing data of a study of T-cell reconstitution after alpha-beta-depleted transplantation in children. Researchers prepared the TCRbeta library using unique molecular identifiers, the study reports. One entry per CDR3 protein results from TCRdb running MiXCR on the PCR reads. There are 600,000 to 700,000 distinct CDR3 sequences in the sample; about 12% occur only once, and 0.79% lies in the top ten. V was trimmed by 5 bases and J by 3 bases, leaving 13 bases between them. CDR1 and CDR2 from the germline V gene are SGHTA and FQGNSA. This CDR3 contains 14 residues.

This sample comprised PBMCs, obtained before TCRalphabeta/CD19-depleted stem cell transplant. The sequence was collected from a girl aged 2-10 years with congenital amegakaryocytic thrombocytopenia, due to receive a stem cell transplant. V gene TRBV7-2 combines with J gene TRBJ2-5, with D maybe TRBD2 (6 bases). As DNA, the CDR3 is TGTGCCAGCAGCATAGGGGTAGCGGAAGAGACCCAGTACTTC. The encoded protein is CASSIGVAEETQYF.